This entry concerns a single T cell receptor beta chain. The record originates from a study of T cell responses to AZD1222 COVID-19 vaccine. The CDR3 has 14 amino acids. The V gene end was trimmed by 5 bases and the J gene end by 5 bases; junction bases not matched to a gene: 7. Per the germline V gene, CDR1 is SEHNR and CDR2 is FQNEAQ (reference sequence). This table comes from immunoSEQ multiplex PCR, and its TCRdb copy is limited to in-frame clones, with some not included. The sample has tens of thousands of clones; about nine tenths are singletons. The genes are TRBV7-9 and TRBJ2-5; 8 bases are a match to TRBD2. The clonotype originates from an adult in good health. The sequenced sample was peripheral blood, obtained on day 0 of AZD1222 vaccination. The CDR3 DNA reads as TGTGCCAGCAGCAGACCCGGGGGGGTGGAGACCCAGTACTTC. This gives the protein CASSRPGGVETQYF. Complete variable domain (other parts from reference TRBV7-9 and TRBJ2-5): DTGVSQNPRHKITKRGQNVTFRCDPISEHNRLYWYRQTLGQGPEFLTYFQNEAQLEKSRLLSDRFSAERPKGSFSTLEIQRTEQGDSAMYLCASSRPGGVETQYFGPGTRLLVL.